A selection of T cell receptor beta chains follows, all from one sample in a study of OX40 agonist ivuxolimab in advanced cancers. Using immunoSEQ multiplex PCR, the repertoire was profiled, and TCRdb retains in-frame clones only, with some absent. Among fewer than 50,000 clones listed, about 83% were seen once. Material: CD4+ or CD8+ T cells sorted from blood, obtained in a trial of the OX40 agonist ivuxolimab. The receptors shown here come from an adult with an advanced solid tumor such as melanoma, head and neck, liver or kidney cancer. Both conserved end residues are part of each CDR3. The D gene is left open where the match is weak. Size values are once, few and many counts, or a class for expanded clones, and some rows have none.

TRBV21-1,TRBJ1-2,-,-,TGTGCCAGCACTTTTTCCGGCTACACCTTC,CASTFSGYTF
TRBV29-1,TRBJ2-3,TRBD2,-,TGCAGCGTTGACCGGACTAGCGGCACAGATACGCAGTATTTT,CSVDRTSGTDTQYF
TRBV5-4,TRBJ2-5,TRBD2,-,TGTGCCAGCAGCATGAGCGGGAATCAAGAGACCCAGTACTTC,CASSMSGNQETQYF
TRBV27,TRBJ2-2,-,once,TGTGCCAGCACCAACTCGGGCGGGGAGCTGTTTTTT,CASTNSGGELFF
TRBV6-5,TRBJ2-7,-,-,TGTGCCAGCAGCTTGGGACAAGATGACTACGAGCAGTACTTC,CASSLGQDDYEQYF
TRBV9,TRBJ2-5,-,-,TGTGCCAGCAGCGTAGAACTAGGAGAGACCCAGTACTTC,CASSVELGETQYF
TRBV9,TRBJ1-2,-,-,TGTGCCAGCAGCGTAGAGGCAGCGCCTAACTATGGCTACACCTTC,CASSVEAAPNYGYTF
TRBV29-1,TRBJ1-2,TRBD1,-,TGCAGCGTTGAGGCGGGACAGTGGGAAGGCTACACCTTC,CSVEAGQWEGYTF
TRBV20-1,TRBJ1-2,TRBD1,-,TGCAGTACTTTGGGACAGTATGGCTACACCTTC,CSTLGQYGYTF
TRBV7-9,TRBJ2-3,TRBD2,-,TGTGCCAGCACCACCAGGGAGGGTCCAGATACGCAGTATTTT,CASTTREGPDTQYF
TRBV7-2,TRBJ2-2,-,-,TGTGCCAGCAGCTATAAGGGAAACACCGGGGAGCTGTTTTTT,CASSYKGNTGELFF
TRBV2,TRBJ2-5,TRBD2,once,TGTGCCAGCAGTGACATATCGCGGGAGGCACAGGAGACCCAGTACTTC,CASSDISREAQETQYF
TRBV7-7,TRBJ2-2,TRBD2,-,TGTGCTAGCAGCTCGGGACTAGGGAGGGAGCTGTTTTTT,CASSSGLGRELFF
TRBV7-9,TRBJ2-5,-,-,TGTGCCAGCAGCCTTCAAGAGACCCAGTACTTC,CASSLQETQYF
TRBV7-2,TRBJ2-7,TRBD2,-,TGTGCCAGCTCCCAAATGGCGGGAGCTTACGAGCAGTACTTC,CASSQMAGAYEQYF
TRBV15,TRBJ2-1,-,-,TGTGCCACCAGCAGAGAGAGAGGTTACAATGAGCAGTTCTTC,CATSRERGYNEQFF
TRBV19,TRBJ1-2,TRBD1,few,TGTGCCAGTCGTCCCCCGGGACAGGGGCGACATGGCTACACCTTC,CASRPPGQGRHGYTF
TRBV2,TRBJ2-1,TRBD1,-,TGTGCCAGCAGTGAACGTAGGGGACAGGGGGTCTACAATGAGCAGTTCTTC,CASSERRGQGVYNEQFF
TRBV19,TRBJ2-7,TRBD1,-,TGTGCCAGTAGTAGCGACAGGGCCTACGAGCAGTACTTC,CASSSDRAYEQYF
TRBV2,TRBJ2-4,-,-,TGTGCCAGCAGTGATTTCCCGTCCAATAGGGCCAAAAACATTCAGTACTTC,CASSDFPSNRAKNIQYF
TRBV5-1,TRBJ2-2,-,-,TGCGCCAGCAGCTTGACTGCCTTGAACACCGGGGAGCTGTTTTTT,CASSLTALNTGELFF
TRBV6-5,TRBJ2-2,-,-,TGTGCCAGCAGTTACAGGGTTTCGCACGGGGAGCTGTTTTTT,CASSYRVSHGELFF
TRBV6-1,TRBJ2-5,TRBD1,-,TGTGCCAGCAGTGAAGTGGCCGGGGCAGGGGGCTTGAGAGAGACCCAGTACTTC,CASSEVAGAGGLRETQYF
TRBV18,TRBJ2-6,-,-,TGTGCCAGCTCACTTGGCAGCAACTCTGGGGCCAACGTCCTGACTTTC,CASSLGSNSGANVLTF
TRBV6-5,TRBJ2-1,-,-,TGTGCCAGCAGTTACGGGGGGGGGCTACGTGAGCAGTTCTTC,CASSYGGGLREQFF
TRBV7-9,TRBJ2-7,-,-,TGTGCCAGCAGCCCCCAGGGACGGGGCTTGGAGTACTTC,CASSPQGRGLEYF
TRBV2,TRBJ2-7,-,-,TGTGCCAGCACCGGAGATTCCTACGAGCAGTACTTC,CASTGDSYEQYF
TRBV25-1,TRBJ1-2,-,-,TGTGCCAGCAGTGGATCCGGGGGGCGCACCCATGGCTACACCTTC,CASSGSGGRTHGYTF
TRBV2,TRBJ2-1,TRBD2,-,TGTGCCAGCAGTGAAAGTATGGCGGGGGGGCCAAATGAGCAGTTCTTC,CASSESMAGGPNEQFF
TRBV7-3,TRBJ2-5,-,few,TGTGCCAGCAGCACAACTAGGTCAGAGACCCAGTACTTC,CASSTTRSETQYF
TRBV5-1,TRBJ2-7,TRBD1,few,TGCGCCAGCAGCTTCGGACAGGGACACGAGCAGTACTTC,CASSFGQGHEQYF
TRBV5-1,TRBJ2-7,TRBD2,-,TGCGCCAGCAGCGGGTTAGCGGGGGGCTCCTACGAGCAGTACTTC,CASSGLAGGSYEQYF
TRBV5-4,TRBJ2-7,TRBD1,once,TGTGCCAGCAGCCATGGACAGGTAGTCGAGCAGTACTTC,CASSHGQVVEQYF
TRBV6-1,TRBJ2-5,TRBD1,-,TGTGCCAGCAGTTCCATCAGGGGGCAAGAGACCCAGTACTTC,CASSSIRGQETQYF
TRBV5-1,TRBJ2-5,TRBD2,-,TGCGCCAGCAGCTTGGAACTAGCGGGGGCCACCGAGACCCAGTACTTC,CASSLELAGATETQYF
TRBV5-1,TRBJ2-2,-,-,TGCGCCAGCAGCCTGGGGCTCCCACTGGAGCGGGTGACGAACACCGGGGAGCTGTTTTTT,CASSLGLPLERVTNTGELFF
TRBV2,TRBJ1-6,-,-,TGTGCCAGCAGTGGACAGGCGAGCTCCTATAATTCACCCCTCCACTTT,CASSGQASSYNSPLHF
TRBV6-5,TRBJ1-6,-,-,TGTGCCAGCAGTTCCCTCGTTATGACATATAATTCACCCCTCCACTTT,CASSSLVMTYNSPLHF
TRBV4-1,TRBJ2-3,TRBD2,-,TGCGCCAGCAGCCAAGCCCCGGGGACTAGCGGGGGAACAGATACGCAGTATTTT,CASSQAPGTSGGTDTQYF
TRBV19,TRBJ1-2,TRBD1,-,TGTGCCACAAGGACAGGGGGCCTTGGCTACACCTTC,CATRTGGLGYTF
TRBV19,TRBJ1-2,-,-,TGTGCCAGCACCTTGGGCCCCGACTATGGCTACACCTTC,CASTLGPDYGYTF
TRBV28,TRBJ2-1,TRBD2,-,TGTGCCACCGACAAAACTAGCGGGGAGATCGACAATGAGCAGTTCTTC,CATDKTSGEIDNEQFF
TRBV7-2,TRBJ2-1,TRBD2,few,TGTGCCAGCAGCTTATGGGGTAGCGGGAGTGATGAGCAGTTCTTC,CASSLWGSGSDEQFF
TRBV5-5,TRBJ1-1,-,few,TGTGCCAGCAGCTTGGTGCAGACGAACACTGAAGCTTTCTTT,CASSLVQTNTEAFF
TRBV10-3,TRBJ2-3,TRBD2,-,TGTGCCATCAGTCCTAGCGGGAAGGGAACAGATACGCAGTATTTT,CAISPSGKGTDTQYF
TRBV7-3,TRBJ2-1,-,-,TGTGCCAGCAGCTTAGCGGACAATGAGCAGTTCTTC,CASSLADNEQFF
TRBV19,TRBJ2-2,-,-,TGTGCCAGTAGTATCGGACATTACCCCGGGGAGCTGTTTTTT,CASSIGHYPGELFF
TRBV29-1,TRBJ2-7,-,-,TGCAGCGCCAGGGGTGTTGGCGAGCAGTACTTC,CSARGVGEQYF
TRBV5-1,TRBJ2-6,-,-,TGCGCCAGCAGCTTGGCGTCCTCTGGGGCCAACGTCCTGACTTTC,CASSLASSGANVLTF
TRBV19,TRBJ1-1,-,-,TGTGCCAGTAGTACGGACCAGGGAGGCGGAGCTTTCTTT,CASSTDQGGGAFF
TRBV5-6,TRBJ1-5,TRBD1,once,TGTGCCAGCAGCCCCCGAACCGGACAGGGACGACAGCCCCAGCATTTT,CASSPRTGQGRQPQHF
TRBV6-6,TRBJ2-5,TRBD2,-,TGTGCCAGCAGCTTACCGGTGACTAGCGCTCAAGAGACCCAGTACTTC,CASSLPVTSAQETQYF
TRBV2,TRBJ1-2,-,-,TGTGCCAGCAGAGAGACAGTGGCCAACTATGGCTACACCTTC,CASRETVANYGYTF
TRBV5-4,TRBJ1-1,TRBD1,-,TGTGCCAGCAGCCGGAGCGACAGGGATAATGCCTTTTTGAACACTGAAGCTTTCTTT,CASSRSDRDNAFLNTEAFF